The source of this TCR beta chain is a study of immune evolution from preneoplasia to lung adenocarcinoma. The CDR3 has 16 amino acids. V shed 5 bases and J shed 6 bases, with 20 bases lying between them. Germline V gene data show CDR1 as LNHDA and CDR2 as SQIVND (reference sequence). Notes on the study in general: Later-stage lesions seemingly showed higher T cell density and diversity than normal lung.

Libraries were prepared by immunoSEQ multiplex PCR; TCRdb keeps only in-frame clonotypes and omits some of them. Here the sample spans about 8,200 clones, 70% to 90% being singletons. About this clone: Its target is unknown.

V and J are TRBV19 and TRBJ2-1; perhaps TRBD1 as D (6 bases). The sample consisted of FFPE adjacent normal lung tissue. This clonotype originated in a person between 65 and 79 years old with lung adenocarcinoma. DNA for the CDR3: TGTGCCAGTAGTTCCAGGACACAGGGCCCTTCCAATGAGCAGTTCTTC. Translating it yields CASSSRTQGPSNEQFF.